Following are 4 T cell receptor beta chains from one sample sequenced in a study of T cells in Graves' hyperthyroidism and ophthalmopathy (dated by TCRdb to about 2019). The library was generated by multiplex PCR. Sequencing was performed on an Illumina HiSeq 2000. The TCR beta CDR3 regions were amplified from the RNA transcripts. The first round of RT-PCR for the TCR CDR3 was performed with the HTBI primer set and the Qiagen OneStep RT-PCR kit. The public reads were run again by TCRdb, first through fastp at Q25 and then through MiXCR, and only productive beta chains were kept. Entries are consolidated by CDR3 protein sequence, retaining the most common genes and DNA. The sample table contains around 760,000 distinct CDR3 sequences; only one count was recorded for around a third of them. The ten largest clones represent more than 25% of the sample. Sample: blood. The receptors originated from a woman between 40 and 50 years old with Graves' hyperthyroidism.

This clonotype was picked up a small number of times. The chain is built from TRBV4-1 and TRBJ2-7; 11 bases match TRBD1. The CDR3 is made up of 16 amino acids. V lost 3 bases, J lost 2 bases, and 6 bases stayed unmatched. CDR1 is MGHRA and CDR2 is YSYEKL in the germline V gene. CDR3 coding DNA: TGCGCCAGCAGCCAGCAATCGGGACAGGGGGCCTACGAGCAGTACTTC. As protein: CASSQQSGQGAYEQYF.

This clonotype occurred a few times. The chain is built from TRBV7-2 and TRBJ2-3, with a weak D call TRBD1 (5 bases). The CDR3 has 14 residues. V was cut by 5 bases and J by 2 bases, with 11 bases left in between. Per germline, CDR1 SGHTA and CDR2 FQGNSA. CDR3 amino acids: CASSTRQTTDTQYF. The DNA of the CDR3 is TGTGCCAGCAGCACCCGACAGACCACAGATACGCAGTATTTT.

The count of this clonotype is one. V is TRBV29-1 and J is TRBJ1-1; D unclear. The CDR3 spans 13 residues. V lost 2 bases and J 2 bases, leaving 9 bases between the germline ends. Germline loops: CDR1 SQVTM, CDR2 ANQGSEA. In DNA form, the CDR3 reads TGCAGCGTTGAACGGCAGGACAACACTGAAGCTTTCTTT. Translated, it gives CSVERQDNTEAFF.

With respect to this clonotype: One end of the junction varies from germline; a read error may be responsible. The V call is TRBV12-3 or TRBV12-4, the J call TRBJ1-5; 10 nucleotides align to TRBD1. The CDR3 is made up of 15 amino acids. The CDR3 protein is CASSWTGGTNQPQHF. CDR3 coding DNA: TGTGCCAGCAGTTGGACAGGGGGGACCAATCAGCCCCAACATTTT.